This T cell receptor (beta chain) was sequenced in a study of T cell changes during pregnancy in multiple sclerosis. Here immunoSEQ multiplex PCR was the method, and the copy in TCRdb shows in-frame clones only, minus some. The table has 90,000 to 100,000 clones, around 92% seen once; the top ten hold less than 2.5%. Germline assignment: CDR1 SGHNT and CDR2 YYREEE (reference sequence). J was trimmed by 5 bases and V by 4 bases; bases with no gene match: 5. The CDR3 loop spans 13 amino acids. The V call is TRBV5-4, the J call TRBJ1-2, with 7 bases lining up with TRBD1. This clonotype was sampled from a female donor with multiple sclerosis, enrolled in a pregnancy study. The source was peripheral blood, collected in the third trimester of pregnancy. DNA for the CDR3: TGTGCCAGCAGCGCGGGACAGAGTTATGGCTACACCTTC. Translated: CASSAGQSYGYTF.